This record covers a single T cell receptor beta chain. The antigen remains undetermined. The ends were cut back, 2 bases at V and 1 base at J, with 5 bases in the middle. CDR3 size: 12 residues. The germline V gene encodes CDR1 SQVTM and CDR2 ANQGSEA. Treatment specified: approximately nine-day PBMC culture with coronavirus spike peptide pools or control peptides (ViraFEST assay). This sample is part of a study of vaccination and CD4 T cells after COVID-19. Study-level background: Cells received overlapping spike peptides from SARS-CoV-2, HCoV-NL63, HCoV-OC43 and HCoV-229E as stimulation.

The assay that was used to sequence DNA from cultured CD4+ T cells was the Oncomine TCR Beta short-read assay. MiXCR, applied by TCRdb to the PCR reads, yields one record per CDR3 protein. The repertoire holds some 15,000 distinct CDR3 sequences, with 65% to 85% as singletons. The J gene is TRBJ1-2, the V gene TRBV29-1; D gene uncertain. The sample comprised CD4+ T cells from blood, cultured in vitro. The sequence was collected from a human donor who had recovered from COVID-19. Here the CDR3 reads CSVEQINYGYTF. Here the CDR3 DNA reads TGCAGCGTTGAACAAATTAACTATGGCTACACCTTC. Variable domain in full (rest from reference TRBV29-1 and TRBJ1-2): SAVISQKPSRDICQRGTSLTIQCQVDSQVTMMFWYRQQPGQSLTLIATANQGSEATYESGFVIDKFPISRPNLTFSTLTVSNMSPEDSSIYLCSVEQINYGYTFGSGTRLTVV.